The present entry profiles one T cell receptor (beta chain) with its context. Its antigen is not identified. The same CDR3 is also encoded by other DNA sequences in this sample. One heparinised blood draw, averaging approximately 0.11 L, came from each donor. Researchers reported sorting CD4+ naive, central memory, regulatory and stem cell-like memory cells via CD45RO/CCR7/CD25/CD127/CD95/CD27. The isolated RNA, all of it, was reverse transcribed, so expressed TCRB transcripts were what got sequenced. TCRdb keeps only in-frame clones here, not all; method: immunoSEQ multiplex PCR. The data contain around 280,000 clones, 15% of them singletons. The germline V and J ends were trimmed by 3 bases and 3 bases, with 3 bases remaining between them. The germline V gene has CDR1 MNHEY and CDR2 SMNVEV (reference sequence). CDR3 length equals 11 residues. This entry is derived from a study of beta chain features in type 1 diabetes. Study details: Examined across all samples were roughly 110,000,000 sorted cells.

Overall study results and limits: Shortening that was moderate but significant affected the TCRB CDR3s of Type 1 diabetes patients in all four CD4+ subsets.

This TCR was sampled from a young man with type 1 diabetes. The specimen sequenced was naive CD4+ T cells from blood. The rearrangement uses TRBV27 and TRBJ2-7; D remains unclear. The CDR3 bases are TGTGCCAGCAGTTTTAACTACGAGCAGTACTTC. The encoded protein is CASSFNYEQYF.